What follows describes a single T cell receptor (beta chain). No antigen is known for it. Germline V gene sequence: CDR1 LNHDA, CDR2 SQIVND (reference sequence). The CDR3 has 12 amino acids. V lost 8 bases, J lost 7 bases, and 5 bases stayed unmatched. Vbeta (60) and Jbeta (13) primers were used in the PCR. Libraries were prepared by immunoSEQ multiplex PCR; TCRdb keeps only in-frame clonotypes and omits some of them. The sample records around 91,000 clones, under 65% being singletons. This sample stems from a study of cytomegalovirus exposure and HLA in healthy donors. Regarding the study as a whole: V- and J-gene trimming in TCR beta was tied to a missense DCLRE1C variant by an analysis performed later.

The J gene is TRBJ2-1, the V gene TRBV19, with 7 nucleotides matching TRBD1. The receptor was derived from a man between 60 and 70 years old in good health and CMV-seronegative. Specimen: PBMCs. For the CDR3, the DNA is TGTGCCAGTGCGGACAGGCAAAATGAGCAGTTCTTC. Translation gives CASADRQNEQFF.